The 21 T cell receptor beta chains given below trace back to one sample, sequenced in a study of CD8 T cells in ankylosing spondylitis. Study-level findings and limits: A TCR beta motif of 8 or 9 highly homologous variants appeared characteristic of ankylosing spondylitis blood.

TCRdb called the 5' RACE reads again in MiXCR, with one record for every CDR3 protein. The sample has fewer than 550,000 distinct CDR3 sequences, approximately 5.3% seen once; the top ten hold around 3.5%. These receptors' antigens are unknown. The sequenced sample consisted of blood, either unsorted or a sorted T cell fraction (not recorded which). The receptors shown here come from a male donor with ankylosing spondylitis.

The chain has TRBV11-1 and TRBJ2-6; weak D call: TRBD2 (7 bases). The germline V gene has CDR1 SGHAT and CDR2 FQDESV (reference sequence). V lost 2 bases to trimming and J lost 0 bases, with 23 bases between them. The CDR3 contains 21 residues. The chain's CDR3 is CASSLKGGTPQTNSGANVLTF. The CDR3 nucleotides are TGTGCCAGCAGCTTAAAGGGAGGGACACCACAGACCAACTCTGGGGCCAACGTCCTGACTTTC.

The chain recombines TRBV3-1 with TRBJ1-2, with a tentative D call TRBD1 (5 bases). CDR1 is LGHDT and CDR2 is YNNKEL in the germline V gene (reference sequence). The CDR3 runs to 14 residues. Trimming pared 1 base from V and 2 bases from J, leaving 8 bases between. CDR3 loop: CASSQGQMNYGYTF. In DNA, the CDR3 is TGTGCCAGCAGCCAAGGACAGATGAACTATGGCTACACCTTC. The full variable domain, in which reference TRBV3-1 and TRBJ1-2 provide the parts outside the CDR3, is DTAVSQTPKYLVTQMGNDKSIKCEQNLGHDTMYWYKQDSKKFLKIMFSYNNKELIINETVPNRFSPKSPDKAHLNLHINSLELGDSAVYFCASSQGQMNYGYTFGSGTRLTVV.

This clonotype was observed many times. This chain uses TRBV12-3 or TRBV12-4 with TRBJ2-3; D unclear. V lost 4 bases, J lost 10 bases, and 15 bases lay in between. The CDR3 is made up of 13 amino acids. This CDR3 reads CASSSPRSSSQYF. CDR3 DNA: TGTGCCAGCAGTTCACCCCGAAGTAGTTCGCAGTATTTT.

This clonotype was counted many times. The CDR3: CSALDGGKETQYF. In DNA form, the CDR3 reads TGCAGTGCCCTCGACGGGGGGAAAGAGACCCAGTACTTC. The V and J genes are TRBV20-1 and TRBJ2-5; the match to TRBD2 covers 7 bases. The V gene end was trimmed by 6 bases and the J gene end by 3 bases; junction bases not matched to a gene: 7. Germline V gene data show CDR1 as DFQATT and CDR2 as SNEGSKA (reference sequence). The CDR3 totals 13 residues.

This clonotype was seen many times. This chain links TRBV20-1 with TRBJ2-7; 11 nucleotides match TRBD2. The CDR3 contains 14 residues. The germline V gene encodes CDR1 DFQATT and CDR2 SNEGSKA (reference sequence). V shed 6 bases and J 5 bases; nucleotides not matched to a gene: 9. The chain's CDR3 is CSANLPLAGDEQYF. The CDR3 region has the DNA TGCAGTGCAAACCTCCCACTAGCGGGAGACGAGCAGTACTTC.

About this clonotype itself: A read error is possible here, since a much larger clone lies one base away. The V call is TRBV7-8, the J call TRBJ2-7; D possibly matches TRBD1 or TRBD2 (5 bases each). Per the germline V gene, CDR1 is SGHVS and CDR2 is FQNEAQ. CDR3 size: 14 residues. CDR3: CATSQQVGVGEQYF. CDR3 DNA: TGTGCCACCAGCCAGCAAGTGGGGGTTGGCGAGCAGTACTTC.

This clonotype was detected many times. The rearrangement joins TRBV7-2 to TRBJ2-2; 7 bases fit TRBD2. Germline CDR1 is SGHTA and CDR2 is FQGNSA. The J segment lost 0 bases and the V segment lost 9 bases, leaving 10 bases of the junction unmatched. The CDR3 is 16 residues long. This CDR3 is CASMVRGNTNTGELFF. The CDR3 region has the DNA TGTGCCAGTATGGTGCGGGGGAATACGAACACCGGGGAGCTGTTTTTT. The full variable domain, in which reference TRBV7-2 and TRBJ2-2 provide the parts outside the CDR3, is GAGVSQSPSNKVTEKGKDVELRCDPISGHTALYWYRQSLGQGLEFLIYFQGNSAPDKSGLPSDRFSAERTGGSVSTLTIQRTQQEDSAVYLCASMVRGNTNTGELFFGEGSRLTVL.

Many counts were recorded for this clonotype. The chain combines TRBV7-9 with TRBJ1-4, with D maybe TRBD1 (5 bases). Trimming left V 0 bases short and J 8 bases short, with 10 bases between. The CDR3 has 14 residues. Germline V CDR1 and CDR2: SEHNR, FQNEAQ (reference sequence). The CDR3 loop is CASSLARVEEKLFF. CDR3 coding DNA: TGTGCCAGCAGCTTAGCCAGGGTCGAGGAAAAACTGTTTTTT.

This clonotype was counted many times. The CDR3 loop is CASKVFKETAGELFF. CDR3 DNA: TGTGCCAGCAAAGTCTTTAAGGAGACCGCCGGGGAGCTGTTTTTT. The V gene is TRBV2, the J gene TRBJ2-2; D gene unclear. CDR1 is SNHLY and CDR2 is FYNNEI in the germline V gene. The V end lost 7 bases, the J end lost 6 bases, and 18 bases lay between the germline ends. This CDR3 contains 15 residues.

This clonotype was recorded many times. The gene calls are TRBV4-3 and TRBJ2-1, with TRBD2 identical over 8 bases. The V gene end was trimmed by 4 bases and the J gene end by 8 bases; junction bases not matched to a gene: 7. Germline lookup yields CDR1 LGHNA and CDR2 YSLEER. There are 14 residues in the CDR3. This CDR3 is CASSLAGIGHEQFF. The CDR3 coding sequence is TGCGCCAGCAGCCTAGCGGGAATTGGTCATGAGCAGTTCTTC.

This clonotype was seen repeatedly, ten times or more. V and J are TRBV4-1 and TRBJ2-7; D possibly matches TRBD1 or TRBD2 (6 bases each). Germline-derived CDR1 and CDR2 are MGHRA and YSYEKL. The V gene lost 1 base and the J gene lost 2 bases, with 12 bases spanning the gap. The CDR3 consists of 15 residues. In DNA form, the CDR3 reads TGCGCCAGCAGCCAAGGACACGGGGGCCCCTACGAGCAGTACTTC. This translates into CASSQGHGGPYEQYF.

This clonotype was found many times. The chain carries TRBV5-4 and TRBJ2-5; 10 bases agree with TRBD2. Germline V gene data show CDR1 as SGHNT and CDR2 as YYREEE (reference sequence). Trimming took 2 bases from V and 3 from J; bases not matched to a gene: 7. The CDR3 runs to 16 residues. CDR3: CASSFIAGGPEETQYF. In nucleotides, the CDR3 is TGTGCCAGCAGCTTCATAGCGGGAGGACCGGAAGAGACCCAGTACTTC.

Many counts were recorded for this clonotype. The J gene is TRBJ2-7, the V gene TRBV24-1; D gene unclear. Germline V gene lookup returns CDR1 KGHDR and CDR2 SFDVKD. Trimming took off 3 bases at V and 2 bases at J, with 10 bases between the two ends. The CDR3 totals 14 residues. Here the CDR3 DNA reads TGTGCCACCAGTGATCGAGGTCCTACCTACGAGCAGTACTTC. Translated, it gives CATSDRGPTYEQYF.

This clonotype has just a few counts. The rearrangement joins TRBV20-1 to TRBJ2-5; TRBD1 might be the D (6 bases). Germline V CDR1 and CDR2: DFQATT, SNEGSKA (reference sequence). V was trimmed by 5 bases and J by 0 bases, leaving 13 bases between them. This CDR3 region has 14 residues. The CDR3 protein is CSAELGGHQETQYF. The CDR3 coding sequence is TGCAGTGCTGAGTTAGGGGGACACCAAGAGACCCAGTACTTC.

This clonotype has ten or more counts. V usage is TRBV7-2 and J usage is TRBJ1-2; D unresolved. Germline CDR1 and CDR2: SGHTA and FQGNSA. The length of the CDR3 is 15 residues. The V end lost 3 bases, the J end lost 3 bases, and 14 bases lay between the germline ends. CDR3 residues: CASSFFFRGHYGYTF. The CDR3 DNA is TGTGCCAGCAGCTTCTTCTTTAGAGGGCACTATGGCTACACCTTC.

This clonotype was counted many times. V usage is TRBV29-1 and J usage is TRBJ1-1; 9 bases map to TRBD1. Germline-derived CDR1 and CDR2 are SQVTM and ANQGSEA. Germline trimming cut 6 bases from V and 4 bases from J; bases unmatched to any gene: 0. The CDR3 totals 11 residues. The CDR3 protein is CSVTGGTEAFF. The CDR3 coding sequence is TGCAGCGTGACAGGGGGCACTGAAGCTTTCTTT.

The V call is TRBV6-1, the J call TRBJ2-3; 7 positions agree with TRBD1. Germline trimming cut 4 bases from V and 0 bases from J; bases unmatched to any gene: 13. The CDR3 spans 18 residues. The germline V gene has CDR1 MNHNS and CDR2 SASEGT. In nucleotides, the CDR3 is TGTGCCAGCAGTGCTTCGTTGGGGGACAGACCCAGCACAGATACGCAGTATTTT. It codes for CASSASLGDRPSTDTQYF.

The sample holds many counts of this clonotype. The chain has TRBV4-3 and TRBJ2-3, with D perhaps TRBD1 (5 bases). CDR1 LGHNA and CDR2 YSLEER come from the germline V gene. This CDR3 is built from 13 residues. V lost 1 base to trimming and J lost 6 bases, with 8 bases between them. The CDR3 reads CASSQGKGDTQYF. CDR3 nucleotide sequence: TGCGCCAGCAGCCAAGGGAAGGGGGATACGCAGTATTTT.

This clonotype was picked up many times. The V and J genes are TRBV27 and TRBJ2-2, with 15 bases fitting TRBD2. V was clipped by 5 bases and J by 4 bases; unmatched bases: 5. CDR1 MNHEY and CDR2 SMNVEV come from the germline V gene (reference sequence). There are 17 residues in the CDR3. The chain's CDR3 is CASSPGLAGGATGELFF. CDR3 bases: TGTGCCAGCAGTCCGGGACTAGCGGGGGGAGCCACCGGGGAGCTGTTTTTT.

This clonotype was observed at least ten times. J is TRBJ2-3 and V is TRBV7-6, with 10 bases lining up with TRBD2. The J segment lost 0 bases and the V segment lost 5 bases, leaving 8 bases of the junction unmatched. Germline V gene data show CDR1 as SGHVS and CDR2 as FNYEAQ. The length of the CDR3 is 17 residues. The CDR3: CASSPRAGGPSTDTQYF. CDR3 nucleotides: TGTGCCAGCAGCCCCAGAGCGGGAGGGCCTAGCACAGATACGCAGTATTTT.

This clonotype was picked up many times. The chain has TRBV20-1 and TRBJ2-1; 9 bases align to TRBD1. Germline loops: CDR1 DFQATT, CDR2 SNEGSKA (reference sequence). This CDR3 is 16 amino acids long. V trimming: 5 bases; J trimming: 0 bases; junction bases outside the gene matches: 8. The CDR3 loop is CSAESGTGSSYNEQFF. Written as DNA, the CDR3 is TGCAGTGCTGAATCCGGGACAGGGAGCTCCTACAATGAGCAGTTCTTC.